One and the same sample provided the 14 T cell receptor beta chains below, sequenced in a study of human T cells and chemical hapten exposure. Noted time point: patch test 1, 2 weeks after DPC sensitization. Noted treatment: therapeutic diphenylcyclopropenone sensitization with weekly scalp DPC. One entry per CDR3 protein, called by TCRdb with MiXCR from the RACE reads. The sample lists tens of thousands of distinct CDR3 sequences; about 9.6% were seen once. Source: whole blood, taken in connection with sensitization to the hapten diphenylcyclopropenone (DPC). The receptors were sampled from a woman aged 40 to 55 with alopecia areata. Some clones in this sample may be carry-over from other donors' samples.

As to this clonotype: A much larger clone lies one base from this, so it may be a read error. For the CDR3, the DNA is TGTGCCATCAGTGAGTCTCCGGGACAGTCCCACGAGCAGTACTTC. This codes for CAISESPGQSHEQYF. The V and J genes are TRBV10-3 and TRBJ2-7; TRBD1 matches at 7 bases. V lost 0 bases and J lost 5; bases outside the gene matches: 7. Germline V gene data show CDR1 as ENHRY and CDR2 as SYGVKD. The CDR3 is 15 residues long.

This clonotype has a count of ten or more. The V and J genes are TRBV28 and TRBJ1-1, with 8 bases lining up with TRBD1. This CDR3 has 14 residues. The V gene end was trimmed by 6 bases and the J gene end by 4 bases; junction bases not matched to a gene: 7. Germline assignment: CDR1 MDHEN and CDR2 SYDVKM. The CDR3 here is CASRLTTGGTEAFF. The CDR3 DNA is TGTGCCAGCAGGTTGACCACAGGGGGCACTGAAGCTTTCTTT. Variable domain in full (rest from reference TRBV28 and TRBJ1-1): DVKVTQSSRYLVKRTGEKVFLECVQDMDHENMFWYRQDPGLGLRLIYFSYDVKMKEKGDIPEGYSVSREKKERFSLILESASTNQTSMYLCASRLTTGGTEAFFGQGTRLTVV.

This clonotype showed up many times. J is TRBJ2-7 and V is TRBV7-9; maybe TRBD2 (7 bases). Germline loops: CDR1 SEHNR, CDR2 FQNEAQ (reference sequence). The CDR3 has 14 amino acids. V was pared by 0 bases and J by 4 bases, with 10 bases between. Here the CDR3 reads CASSLAGGRYEQYF. CDR3 sequence (DNA): TGTGCCAGCAGCTTAGCGGGGGGGCGTTACGAGCAGTACTTC.

This clonotype turned up a few times. The rearrangement uses TRBV7-2 and TRBJ2-3; D remains unclear. CDR3 length: 13 amino acids. Germline-derived CDR1 and CDR2 are SGHTA and FQGNSA. V was clipped by 5 bases and J by 3 bases, with 9 bases between them. CDR3 DNA sequence: TGTGCCAGCAGCATTGCCGGGACAGATACGCAGTATTTT. Its translation is CASSIAGTDTQYF.

The V call is TRBV29-1, the J call TRBJ1-5, with 9 bases fitting TRBD1. The V gene end was trimmed by 7 bases and the J gene end by 4 bases; junction bases not matched to a gene: 2. This CDR3 is built from 12 residues. Germline values: CDR1 SQVTM, CDR2 ANQGSEA. CDR3: CSAGQGNQPQHF. As DNA, the CDR3 is TGCAGCGCGGGACAGGGAAATCAGCCCCAGCATTTT.

This clonotype has at least ten counts. V usage is TRBV6-2 or TRBV6-3 and J usage is TRBJ1-6; D possibly corresponds to TRBD1 (5 bases). The CDR3 length is 16 residues. Deletions cut 4 bases from V and 5 bases from J, with 15 bases between. Germline assignment: CDR1 MNHEY and CDR2 SVGEGT. The CDR3 loop is CASSSVGGGHNSPLHF. CDR3 sequence (DNA): TGTGCCAGCAGTTCCGTAGGCGGGGGACATAATTCACCCCTCCACTTT.

This clonotype was counted between two and nine times. The V gene is TRBV19, the J gene TRBJ2-4, with TRBD1 matching over 11 bases. V shed 4 bases, J shed 2 bases, and the junction held 10 bases outside the gene matches. Germline loops: CDR1 LNHDA, CDR2 SQIVND (reference sequence). The CDR3 covers 18 residues. CDR3 loop: CASSTRWRTGGSKNIQYF. As DNA, the CDR3 is TGTGCCAGTAGTACCCGCTGGAGGACAGGGGGCTCCAAAAACATTCAGTACTTC. Using reference TRBV19 and TRBJ2-4 for the parts outside the CDR3, the full variable domain is DGGITQSPKYLFRKEGQNVTLSCEQNLNHDAMYWYRQDPGQGLRLIYYSQIVNDFQKGDIAEGYSVSREKKESFPLTVTSAQKNPTAFYLCASSTRWRTGGSKNIQYFGAGTRLSVL.

This clonotype was recorded at least ten times. The V gene is TRBV4-2, the J gene TRBJ2-7; 7 nucleotides agree with TRBD2. The CDR3 extends over 14 amino acids. V lost 2 bases to trimming and J lost 2 bases; unmatched junction nucleotides: 3. From germline, CDR1 is LGHNA and CDR2 YNFKEQ. CDR3 region: CASSQSGRAYEQYF. In DNA form, the CDR3 reads TGTGCCAGCAGCCAATCGGGGAGGGCCTACGAGCAGTACTTC.

Only a few counts were recorded for this clonotype. This rearrangement joins TRBV15 to TRBJ2-1; the match to TRBD2 covers 11 bases. Germline lookup yields CDR1 LNHNV and CDR2 YYDKDF (reference sequence). The trim removed 4 bases at V and 9 bases at J, leaving 11 bases unmatched. The CDR3 length is 16 residues. In DNA, the CDR3 is TGTGCCACCAGCATTCGACTAGCGGGGACCCGGGGTGAGCAGTTCTTC. Encoded protein: CATSIRLAGTRGEQFF.

This clonotype was counted a few times. The chain is built from TRBV7-2 and TRBJ1-6; the D is unclear. V lost 6 bases and J lost 6, with 21 bases in between. Germline V lookup: CDR1 SGHTA, CDR2 FQGNSA. The CDR3 is 17 residues long. DNA of the CDR3: TGTGCCAGCAGTTTTCAAACGTCGGGAGGCCCTAATTCACCCCTCCACTTT. It specifies CASSFQTSGGPNSPLHF.

In this sample, this clonotype turned up a few times. The chain carries TRBV12-3 or TRBV12-4 and TRBJ1-1; perhaps TRBD1 as D (5 bases). V lost 7 bases and J 5 bases, leaving 11 bases between the germline ends. This CDR3 is 12 amino acids long. CDR3 region: CASTPGGTEAFF. The CDR3 nucleotides are TGTGCCAGCACCCCGGGGGGTACTGAAGCTTTCTTT.

The J gene is TRBJ1-5, the V gene TRBV18, with D tentatively TRBD1 (5 bases). Germline CDR1 KGHSH, CDR2 LQKENI. The germline V and J ends were trimmed by 2 bases and 3 bases, with 17 bases remaining between them. The CDR3 sequence is 17 residues long. CDR3 amino acids: CASSPGDRDGHNQPQHF. In DNA, the CDR3 is TGTGCCAGCTCACCAGGGGACCGGGACGGACACAATCAGCCCCAGCATTTT.

This clonotype came up many times. CDR3 nucleotide sequence: TGTGCCACCAGTCTAGCGGGGGGGCTCGGCACAGATACGCAGTATTTT. This encodes CATSLAGGLGTDTQYF. The V call is TRBV24-1, the J call TRBJ2-3; 12 bases are shared with TRBD2. The ends lost 6 bases at V and 1 base at J; junction bases unmatched: 4. Germline V gives CDR1 KGHDR, CDR2 SFDVKD. CDR3 length equals 16 residues.

In its sample, this clonotype was seen a few times. The V gene is TRBV12-3 or TRBV12-4, the J gene TRBJ1-5, with D possibly TRBD1 on 5 matching bases. The CDR3 length is 14 residues. V gave up 5 bases and J gave up 2 bases, with 10 bases separating them. The CDR3 protein is CASSTLRGNQPQHF. Written as DNA, the CDR3 is TGTGCCAGCAGTACCCTCAGGGGCAATCAGCCCCAGCATTTT.